This T cell receptor beta chain comes out of a study of shared clonotypes between healthy human individuals. Only in-frame clones appear in the TCRdb table, and some are missing; sequencing was by immunoSEQ multiplex PCR. The sample includes about 2.4 million clones, roughly 93% seen only once; the top ten take about 0.38%. Overall study findings and caveats: Non-shared clonotypes showed lower generation probabilities than clonotypes common to all four donors. It was only blood that was sampled, and tissue repertoires likely differ.

Comment on this clone: Its matching antigen is unknown.

The V and J ends lost 6 bases and 5 bases, in that order; junction bases with no gene match: 4. From germline, CDR1 is LNHDA and CDR2 SQIVND (reference sequence). The CDR3 totals 13 residues. All of the donors resided in Nashville, Tennessee, and each was a Caucasian adult. The sample comprised naive CD4+ T cells from PBMCs. As to subset: CD45RA+ positively selected. J is TRBJ2-5 and V is TRBV19; 9 nucleotides match TRBD2. This receptor was taken from a man younger than 35 in good health. Some clones in this sample may be carry-over from other donors' samples. CDR3: CASRLAGKETQYF. For the CDR3, the DNA is TGTGCCAGTAGGCTAGCGGGAAAGGAGACCCAGTACTTC.